This T cell receptor beta chain was recorded in a study of identical twins. TCRdb recomputed calls from the 5' RACE reads with MiXCR, one row per CDR3 protein. The sample has over 200,000 distinct CDR3 sequences; approximately 10% are singletons. The CDR3 contains 12 residues. Germline-derived CDR1 and CDR2 are DFQATT and SNEGSKA (reference sequence). Trimming pared 6 bases from V and 1 base from J, leaving 7 bases between. At least ten counts were recorded for this clonotype. Sequencing was done on a sample of memory T cells sorted from blood. This sequence joins TRBV20-1 and TRBJ2-4; D is unclear. This sequence was found in a man between 45 and 60 years old in good health. The DNA of the CDR3 is TGCAGTGCCGACGTCGCCAAAAACATTCAGTACTTC. Translated, it gives CSADVAKNIQYF.